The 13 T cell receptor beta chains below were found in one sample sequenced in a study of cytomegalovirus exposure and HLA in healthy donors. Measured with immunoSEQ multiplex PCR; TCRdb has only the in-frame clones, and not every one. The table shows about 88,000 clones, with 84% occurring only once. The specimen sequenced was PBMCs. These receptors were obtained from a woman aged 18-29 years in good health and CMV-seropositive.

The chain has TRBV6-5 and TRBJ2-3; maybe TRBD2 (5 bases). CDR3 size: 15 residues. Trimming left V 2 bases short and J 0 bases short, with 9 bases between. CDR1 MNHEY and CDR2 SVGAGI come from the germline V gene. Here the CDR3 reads CASSYGRASTDTQYF. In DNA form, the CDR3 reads TGTGCCAGCAGTTACGGGCGGGCGAGCACAGATACGCAGTATTTT.

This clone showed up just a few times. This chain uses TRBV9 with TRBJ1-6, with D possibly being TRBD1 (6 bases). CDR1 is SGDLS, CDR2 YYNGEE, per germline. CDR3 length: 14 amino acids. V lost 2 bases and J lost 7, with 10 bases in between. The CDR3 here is CASSVAQGNSPLHF. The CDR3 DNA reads TGTGCCAGCAGCGTTGCGCAGGGGAATTCACCCCTCCACTTT.

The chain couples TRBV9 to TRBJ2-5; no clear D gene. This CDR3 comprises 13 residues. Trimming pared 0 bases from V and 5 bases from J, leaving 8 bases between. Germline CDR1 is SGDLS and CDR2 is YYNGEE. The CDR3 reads CASSVDRVETQYF. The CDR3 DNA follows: TGTGCCAGCAGCGTAGATCGGGTTGAGACCCAGTACTTC.

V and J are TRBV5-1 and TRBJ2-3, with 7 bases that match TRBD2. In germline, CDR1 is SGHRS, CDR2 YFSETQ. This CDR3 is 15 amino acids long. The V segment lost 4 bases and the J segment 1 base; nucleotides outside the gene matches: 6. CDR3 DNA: TGCGCCAGCAGCCCGTTCCGGGGGGGCACAGATACGCAGTATTTT. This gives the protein CASSPFRGGTDTQYF.

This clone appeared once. The CDR3 nucleotides read TGCGCCAGCAGCCAAGATCTGGACAGGCTAAGCAGAGTCTATGGCTACACCTTC. As protein: CASSQDLDRLSRVYGYTF. The rearrangement joins TRBV4-1 to TRBJ1-2; 7 nucleotides line up with TRBD1. The CDR3 contains 18 residues. V trimming: 0 bases; J trimming: 4 bases; junction bases outside the gene matches: 14. The germline V gene has CDR1 MGHRA and CDR2 YSYEKL.

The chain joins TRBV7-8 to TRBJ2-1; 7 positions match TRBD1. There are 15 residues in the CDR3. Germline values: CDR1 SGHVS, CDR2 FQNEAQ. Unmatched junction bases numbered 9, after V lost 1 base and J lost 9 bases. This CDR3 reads CASSLGEDRAGEQFF. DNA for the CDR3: TGTGCCAGCAGCTTAGGGGAAGACAGGGCGGGTGAGCAGTTCTTC.

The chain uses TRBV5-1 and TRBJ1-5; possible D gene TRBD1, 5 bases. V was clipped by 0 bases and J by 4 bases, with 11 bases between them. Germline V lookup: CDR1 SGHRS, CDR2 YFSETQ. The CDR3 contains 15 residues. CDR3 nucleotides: TGCGCCAGCAGCTTGGATGTGGGGGGAAATCAGCCCCAGCATTTT. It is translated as CASSLDVGGNQPQHF.

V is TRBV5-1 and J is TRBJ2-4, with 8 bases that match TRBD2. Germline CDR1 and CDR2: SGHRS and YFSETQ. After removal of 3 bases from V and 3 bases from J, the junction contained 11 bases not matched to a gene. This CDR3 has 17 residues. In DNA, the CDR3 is TGCGCCAGCAGCTACGACCGGGGGGGGGACCGCAAAAACATTCAGTACTTC. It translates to CASSYDRGGDRKNIQYF.

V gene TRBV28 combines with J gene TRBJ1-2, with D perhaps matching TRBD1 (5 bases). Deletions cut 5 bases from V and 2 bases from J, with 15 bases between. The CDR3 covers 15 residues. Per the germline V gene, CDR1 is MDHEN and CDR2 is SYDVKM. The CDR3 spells CASSPEGRENYGYTF. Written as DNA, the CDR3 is TGTGCCAGCAGTCCCGAGGGGAGGGAGAACTATGGCTACACCTTC.

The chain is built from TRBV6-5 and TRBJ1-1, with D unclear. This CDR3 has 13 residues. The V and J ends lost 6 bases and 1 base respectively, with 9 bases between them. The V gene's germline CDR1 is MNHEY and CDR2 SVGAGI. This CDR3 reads CASSPTPNTEAFF. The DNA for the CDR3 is TGTGCCAGCAGCCCGACTCCGAACACTGAAGCTTTCTTT.

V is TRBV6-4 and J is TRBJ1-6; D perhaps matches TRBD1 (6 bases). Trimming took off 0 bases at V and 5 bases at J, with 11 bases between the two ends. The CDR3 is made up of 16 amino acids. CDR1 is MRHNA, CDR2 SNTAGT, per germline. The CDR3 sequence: CASSDSSAGDNSPLHF. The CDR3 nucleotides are TGTGCCAGCAGTGACTCTTCGGCAGGGGATAATTCACCCCTCCACTTT.

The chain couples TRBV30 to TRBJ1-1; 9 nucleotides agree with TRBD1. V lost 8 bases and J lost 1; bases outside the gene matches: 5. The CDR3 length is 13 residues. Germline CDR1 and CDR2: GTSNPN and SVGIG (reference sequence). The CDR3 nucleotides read TGTGCCGCGCCGGGACAGGGGAACACTGAAGCTTTCTTT. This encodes CAAPGQGNTEAFF.

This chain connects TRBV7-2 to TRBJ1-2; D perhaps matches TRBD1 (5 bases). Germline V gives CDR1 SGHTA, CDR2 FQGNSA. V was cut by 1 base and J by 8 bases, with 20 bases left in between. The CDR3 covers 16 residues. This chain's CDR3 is CASSLELRGGGDGYTF. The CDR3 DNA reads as TGTGCCAGCAGCTTAGAGTTACGTGGGGGAGGGGACGGCTACACCTTC.